Below, 30 T cell receptor beta chains from the same sample are listed, as sequenced in a study of blood T cell repertoires in COVID-19. The data were produced by immunoSEQ multiplex PCR, yet TCRdb's version contains in-frame clones alone and is incomplete. The sample has about 220,000 clones, around 82% seen once. Specimen: peripheral blood. The receptor source for this set is an elderly woman with acute or convalescent COVID-19.

This clone came up once. The sample holds other DNA sequences that translate to the same CDR3. This rearrangement joins TRBV5-1 to TRBJ1-2, with TRBD1 matching 10 bases. Germline V lookup: CDR1 SGHRS, CDR2 YFSETQ. The junction had 0 bases not matched to a gene; V was cut back by 0 bases and J by 4 bases. CDR3 size: 14 residues. CDR3 DNA: TGCGCCAGCAGCTTGGGGACAGGGGGCTATGGCTACACCTTC. Translated, it gives CASSLGTGGYGYTF.

CDR3 sequence reads: CASSPGIGGYNSPLHF. Here the CDR3 DNA reads TGTGCCAGCAGCCCCGGTATCGGGGGTTATAATTCACCCCTCCACTTT. The V call is TRBV7-2, the J call TRBJ1-6, with D tentatively TRBD1 (5 bases). V lost 5 bases and J 4 bases, leaving 15 bases between the germline ends. The germline gives CDR1 SGHTA, CDR2 FQGNSA. This CDR3 region has 16 residues.

V gene TRBV5-1 combines with J gene TRBJ2-5; D is ambiguous. In germline, CDR1 is SGHRS, CDR2 YFSETQ. V lost 4 bases to trimming and J lost 1 base, with 8 bases between them. The CDR3 totals 13 residues. CDR3 loop: CASSLQAQETQYF. DNA of the CDR3: TGCGCCAGCAGCCTGCAGGCCCAAGAGACCCAGTACTTC.

The genes are TRBV2 and TRBJ1-2; TRBD1 matches 9 bases. The ends lost 5 bases at V and 7 bases at J; junction bases unmatched: 8. The CDR3 length is 14 residues. The V gene's germline CDR1 is SNHLY and CDR2 FYNNEI. The CDR3 spells CASSLQQGAGGYTF. CDR3 coding DNA: TGTGCCAGCAGTCTACAACAGGGGGCCGGTGGCTACACCTTC.

The chain has TRBV29-1 and TRBJ1-1, with D uncertain. CDR1 is SQVTM and CDR2 is ANQGSEA in the germline V gene. The CDR3 loop spans 13 amino acids. V lost 4 bases to trimming and J lost 0 bases, with 9 bases between them. CDR3 sequence: CSVGRMMNTEAFF. The CDR3 DNA sequence: TGCAGCGTTGGGCGGATGATGAACACTGAAGCTTTCTTT.

This clone was counted a few times. The chain joins TRBV19 to TRBJ1-3, with TRBD1 matching 8 bases. The junction had 6 bases not matched to a gene; V was cut back by 7 bases and J by 1 base. Germline CDR1 is LNHDA and CDR2 is SQIVND (reference sequence). The CDR3 is made up of 15 amino acids. The CDR3 coding sequence is TGTGCCAGTACCGGGACAGGAAGGTCTGGAAACACCATATATTTT. It is translated as CASTGTGRSGNTIYF.

This clone was picked up a small number of times. This sequence joins TRBV5-4 and TRBJ2-1; TRBD1 might be the D (6 bases). CDR1 and CDR2 (germline): SGHNT, YYREEE (reference sequence). V was trimmed by 3 bases and J by 11 bases, leaving 18 bases between them. The CDR3 covers 14 residues. The CDR3 region has the DNA TGTGCCAGCAGCTGGACAGCCCCCAATGAAAAGCAGTTCTTC. This gives the protein CASSWTAPNEKQFF.

CDR3 in amino acids: CASSKLAMRNEQFF. The CDR3 DNA is TGTGCCAGCAGTAAACTAGCAATGAGAAATGAGCAGTTCTTC. This rearrangement joins TRBV11-3 to TRBJ2-1; tentative D call: TRBD2 (6 bases). The CDR3 totals 14 residues. Germline V gene sequence: CDR1 SGHNT, CDR2 YENEEA. Trimming shortened V by 6 bases and J by 7 bases, and 16 bases separated the two germline ends.

This chain links TRBV29-1 with TRBJ2-3, with 8 bases aligning to TRBD1. V shed 7 bases and J 1 base; nucleotides not matched to a gene: 10. Germline CDR1 is SQVTM and CDR2 is ANQGSEA. The length of the CDR3 is 15 residues. CDR3 residues: CSAMPPGQGTDTQYF. CDR3 sequence (DNA): TGCAGCGCTATGCCCCCGGGACAGGGCACAGATACGCAGTATTTT.

A few counts support this clone. The chain recombines TRBV19 with TRBJ1-2; TRBD1 agrees at 7 bases. The CDR3 is 14 amino acids. Germline CDR1 and CDR2: LNHDA and SQIVND (reference sequence). The ends lost 5 bases at V and 4 bases at J; junction bases unmatched: 7. CDR3 in amino acids: CASSSRQGVYGYTF. CDR3 nucleotides: TGTGCCAGTAGTTCGAGACAGGGAGTCTATGGCTACACCTTC. Full variable domain (remainder filled in from reference TRBV19 and TRBJ1-2): DGGITQSPKYLFRKEGQNVTLSCEQNLNHDAMYWYRQDPGQGLRLIYYSQIVNDFQKGDIAEGYSVSREKKESFPLTVTSAQKNPTAFYLCASSSRQGVYGYTFGSGTRLTVV.

CDR3 sequence reads: CSVETGLMNTEAFF. CDR3 in DNA: TGCAGCGTTGAGACAGGACTTATGAACACTGAAGCTTTCTTT. The genes are TRBV29-1 and TRBJ1-1; a weak D match, TRBD1 (6 bases). The V end was cut by 3 bases, the J end by 0 bases, with 11 bases between. Germline-derived CDR1 and CDR2 are SQVTM and ANQGSEA. The CDR3 sequence is 14 residues long.

The table lists this clone with a few counts. The chain carries TRBV11-1 and TRBJ1-1; 8 nucleotides line up with TRBD1. J was trimmed by 6 bases and V by 4 bases; bases with no gene match: 4. The CDR3 runs 13 residues. CDR1 is SGHAT and CDR2 is FQDESV in the germline V gene (reference sequence). The CDR3 spells CASSSQGVAEAFF. DNA for the CDR3: TGTGCCAGCAGCTCACAGGGGGTCGCTGAAGCTTTCTTT. Together with reference TRBV11-1 and TRBJ1-1, the CDR3 gives the full variable domain: EAEVAQSPRYKITEKSQAVAFWCDPISGHATLYWYRQILGQGPELLVQFQDESVVDDSQLPKDRFSAERLKGVDSTLKIQPAELGDSAMYLCASSSQGVAEAFFGQGTRLTVV.

The CDR3 reads CASSMGRSTGELFF. CDR3 in DNA: TGTGCCAGTAGTATGGGGCGATCTACCGGGGAGCTGTTTTTT. The V call is TRBV19, the J call TRBJ2-2; D may be TRBD1 (5 bases). V lost 3 bases, J lost 5 bases, and 10 bases lay in between. This CDR3 comprises 14 residues. Germline assignment: CDR1 LNHDA and CDR2 SQIVND (reference sequence).

The rearrangement links TRBV27 to TRBJ2-7, with TRBD1 matching 8 bases. The length of the CDR3 is 14 residues. Germline V CDR1 and CDR2: MNHEY, SMNVEV (reference sequence). The J segment lost 1 base and the V segment lost 5 bases, leaving 4 bases of the junction unmatched. CDR3 in DNA: TGTGCCAGCAGTAGCCGGACAGGGTCCTACGAGCAGTACTTC. Translating gives CASSSRTGSYEQYF.

This chain links TRBV29-1 with TRBJ1-5, with D possibly being TRBD1 (5 bases). The ends were cut back, 4 bases at V and 2 bases at J, with 15 bases in the middle. Looked up from germline, CDR1 is SQVTM and CDR2 is ANQGSEA. The CDR3 loop spans 15 amino acids. The CDR3 DNA sequence: TGCAGCGTTGTAGCGGAGGGAGGGGGCAATCAGCCCCAGCATTTT. It translates to CSVVAEGGGNQPQHF.

The chain carries TRBV11-2 and TRBJ2-2, with D possibly TRBD1 on 5 matching bases. Trimming cost V 5 bases and J 7 bases, with 20 bases left between them. CDR1 is SGHAT and CDR2 is FQNNGV in the germline V gene. The CDR3 has 16 residues. The CDR3 loop is CASSALLNGQGGELFF. As DNA, the CDR3 is TGTGCCAGCAGCGCCCTCTTGAATGGGCAGGGCGGGGAGCTGTTTTTT.

The chain recombines TRBV19 with TRBJ1-1; TRBD1 matches at 9 bases. The CDR3 is 15 residues long. Germline V gene lookup returns CDR1 LNHDA and CDR2 SQIVND (reference sequence). J lost 2 bases, V lost 4 bases, and 5 bases had no gene match. DNA of the CDR3: TGTGCCAGTAGTACAACAGGGGGCTTAAACACTGAAGCTTTCTTT. Protein: CASSTTGGLNTEAFF.

Only one count was recorded for this clone. V is TRBV5-4 and J is TRBJ2-7; 10 nucleotides agree with TRBD2. This CDR3 region has 16 residues. Per the germline V gene, CDR1 is SGHNT and CDR2 is YYREEE (reference sequence). The V and J ends lost 3 bases and 1 base, in that order; junction bases with no gene match: 7. The CDR3 spells CASSSPASGGSYEQYF. DNA for the CDR3: TGTGCCAGCAGCTCCCCGGCTAGCGGGGGTTCCTACGAGCAGTACTTC. Full variable domain (missing parts from reference TRBV5-4 and TRBJ2-7): ETGVTQSPTHLIKTRGQQVTLRCSSQSGHNTVSWYQQALGQGPQFIFQYYREEENGRGNFPPRFSGLQFPNYSSELNVNALELDDSALYLCASSSPASGGSYEQYFGPGTRLTVT.

The chain recombines TRBV6-5 with TRBJ2-7; 7 bases fit TRBD1. Germline V lookup: CDR1 MNHEY, CDR2 SVGAGI. Trimming took 7 bases from V and 6 from J; bases not matched to a gene: 12. This CDR3 has 14 residues. The CDR3 DNA follows: TGTGCCAGCAATTCGGGGACAGCCGTCTCCGAGCAGTACTTC. It translates to CASNSGTAVSEQYF.

The V call is TRBV5-4, the J call TRBJ1-1; maybe TRBD1 (5 bases). CDR3 size: 14 residues. V was trimmed by 5 bases and J by 2 bases, leaving 13 bases between them. Looked up from germline, CDR1 is SGHNT and CDR2 is YYREEE (reference sequence). The CDR3, as DNA: TGTGCCAGCAGACCATATACAGGAAACACTGAAGCTTTCTTT. Protein sequence: CASRPYTGNTEAFF.

This chain uses TRBV9 with TRBJ2-3; D may be TRBD2 (5 bases). Trimming stripped 5 bases from V and 5 bases from J, with 12 bases between. The CDR3 has 13 residues. Germline loops: CDR1 SGDLS, CDR2 YYNGEE. CDR3 coding DNA: TGTGCCAGCAGTGCTAGCATTGTAGATACGCAGTATTTT. It is translated as CASSASIVDTQYF. The complete variable domain, with remaining parts taken from reference TRBV9 and TRBJ2-3, reads DSGVTQTPKHLITATGQRVTLRCSPRSGDLSVYWYQQSLDQGLQFLIQYYNGEERAKGNILERFSAQQFPDLHSELNLSSLELGDSALYFCASSASIVDTQYFGPGTRLTVL.

V is TRBV12-3 or TRBV12-4 and J is TRBJ1-1, with D perhaps matching TRBD1 (5 bases). Trimming stripped 9 bases from V and 11 bases from J, with 22 bases between. This CDR3 contains 13 residues. In nucleotides, the CDR3 is TGTGCCAGTCACGGATGGGGGGAACAACCGGCTTTCTTT. The encoded protein is CASHGWGEQPAFF.

The rearrangement links TRBV11-2 to TRBJ2-2; TRBD1 matches 10 bases. CDR1 and CDR2 (germline): SGHAT, FQNNGV. V dropped 3 bases and J dropped 4; count of bases not matched to a gene: 5. This CDR3 is 16 amino acids long. This CDR3 is CASSLGGTGVTGELFF. The CDR3 bases are TGTGCCAGCAGCTTGGGCGGGACAGGGGTCACCGGGGAGCTGTTTTTT.

The gene calls are TRBV5-5 and TRBJ2-7; a weak D match, TRBD2 (8 bases). There are 15 residues in the CDR3. Looked up from germline, CDR1 is SGHKS and CDR2 is YYEKEE (reference sequence). The germline V and J ends were trimmed by 3 bases and 5 bases, with 18 bases remaining between them. The CDR3 DNA reads as TGTGCCAGCAGCTCGCCCGGGAGGGGGCTCGACGAGCAGTACTTC. Protein: CASSSPGRGLDEQYF.

This clone appeared a single time. This sequence joins TRBV11-3 and TRBJ2-7, with TRBD1 matching over 7 bases. The CDR3 totals 12 residues. Germline lookup yields CDR1 SGHNT and CDR2 YENEEA. With V trimmed by 8 bases and J by 6 bases, 7 bases remained unmatched. The CDR3 spells CASRDSTSEQYF. The CDR3 DNA reads as TGTGCCAGCCGGGACAGCACTTCCGAGCAGTACTTC.

The chain couples TRBV24-1 to TRBJ2-3, with 15 bases fitting TRBD2. Germline trimming cut 4 bases from V and 8 bases from J; bases unmatched to any gene: 9. Per the germline V gene, CDR1 is KGHDR and CDR2 is SFDVKD. The CDR3 loop spans 17 amino acids. The CDR3 spells CATSDPGTSGGPATQYF. The CDR3 coding sequence is TGTGCCACCAGTGACCCCGGGACTAGCGGGGGGCCGGCTACGCAGTATTTT.

J is TRBJ2-1 and V is TRBV9; TRBD2 agrees at 12 bases. V trimming: 3 bases; J trimming: 8 bases; junction bases outside the gene matches: 12. There are 17 residues in the CDR3. Germline lookup yields CDR1 SGDLS and CDR2 YYNGEE. The DNA of the CDR3 is TGTGCCAGCAGCGCTAGCGGGGGGGCAGGGGTTAGAGATGAGCAGTTCTTC. Translating it yields CASSASGGAGVRDEQFF.

This clone was counted between two and nine times. V usage is TRBV10-3 and J usage is TRBJ1-6, with TRBD1 matching over 9 bases. Per germline, CDR1 ENHRY and CDR2 SYGVKD. V shed 7 bases, J shed 2 bases, and the junction held 24 bases outside the gene matches. The CDR3 contains 22 residues. This chain's CDR3 is CAIISSDMGQGQSEPYNSPLHF. For the CDR3, the DNA is TGTGCCATCATTAGTTCTGATATGGGACAGGGCCAATCCGAGCCCTATAATTCACCCCTCCACTTT.

The chain employs TRBV2 and TRBJ1-3; D perhaps matches TRBD1 (5 bases). The V end was cut by 9 bases, the J end by 4 bases, with 13 bases between. The CDR3 runs 13 residues. Germline lookup yields CDR1 SNHLY and CDR2 FYNNEI. The CDR3 DNA sequence: TGTGCCAGGACAGTTGGTCCCGGAAACACCATATATTTT. It translates to CARTVGPGNTIYF.

V gene TRBV12-3 or TRBV12-4 combines with J gene TRBJ1-1; D remains ambiguous. The CDR3 runs to 11 residues. The V end was cut by 3 bases, the J end by 8 bases, with 7 bases between. The CDR3 region has the DNA TGTGCCAGCAGTTTGGGCAGGGAAGCTTTCTTT. Translated, it gives CASSLGREAFF.